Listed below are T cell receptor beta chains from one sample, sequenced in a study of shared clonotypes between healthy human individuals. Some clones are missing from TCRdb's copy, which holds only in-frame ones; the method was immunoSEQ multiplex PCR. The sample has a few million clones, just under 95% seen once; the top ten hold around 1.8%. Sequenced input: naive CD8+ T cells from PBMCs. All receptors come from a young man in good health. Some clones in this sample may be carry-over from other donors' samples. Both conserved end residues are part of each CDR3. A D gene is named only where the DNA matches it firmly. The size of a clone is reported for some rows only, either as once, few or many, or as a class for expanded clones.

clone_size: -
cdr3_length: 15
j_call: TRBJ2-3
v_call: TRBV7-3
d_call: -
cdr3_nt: TGTGCCAGCAGCTCCGAGGGCCGTGGCACAGATACGCAGTATTTT
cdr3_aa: CASSSEGRGTDTQYF

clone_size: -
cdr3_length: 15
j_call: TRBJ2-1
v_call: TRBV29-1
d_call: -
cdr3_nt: TGCAGCGTTGTCCCCGGTGGGGGGTTGTACAATGAGCAGTTCTTC
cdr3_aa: CSVVPGGGLYNEQFF

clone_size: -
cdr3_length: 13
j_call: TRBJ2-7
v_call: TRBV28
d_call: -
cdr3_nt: TGTGCCAGCAGTTTAAAAGGGTTGTACGAGCAGTACTTC
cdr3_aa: CASSLKGLYEQYF

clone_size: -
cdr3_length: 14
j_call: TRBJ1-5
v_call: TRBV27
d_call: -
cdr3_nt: TGTGCCAGCAGGATCGCAGGGTCCAATCAGCCCCAGCATTTT
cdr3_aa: CASRIAGSNQPQHF

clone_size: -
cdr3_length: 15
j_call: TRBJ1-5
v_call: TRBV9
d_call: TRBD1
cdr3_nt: TGTGCCAGCAGCCCTCATGACAGGGCGAATCAGCCCCAGCATTTT
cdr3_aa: CASSPHDRANQPQHF

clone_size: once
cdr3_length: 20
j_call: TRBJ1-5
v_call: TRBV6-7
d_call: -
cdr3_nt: TGTGCCAGCAGCCAACCAACACCGGGAGGAGGGCCGTATAGCAATCAGCCCCAGCATTTT
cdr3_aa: CASSQPTPGGGPYSNQPQHF

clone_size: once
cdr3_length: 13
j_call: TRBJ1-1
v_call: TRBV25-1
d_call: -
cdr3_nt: TGTGCCAGCAGTGGAAGTAGCAGAACTGAAGCTTTCTTT
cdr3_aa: CASSGSSRTEAFF

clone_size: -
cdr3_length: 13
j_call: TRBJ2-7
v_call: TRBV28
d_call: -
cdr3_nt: TGTGCCAGCAGTTTACGGGAGTTGTACGAGCAGTACTTC
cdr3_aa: CASSLRELYEQYF

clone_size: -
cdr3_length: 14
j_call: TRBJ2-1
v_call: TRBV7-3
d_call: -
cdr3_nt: TGTGCCAGCAGCCTCGACAGAACCTACAATGAGCAGTTCTTC
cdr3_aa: CASSLDRTYNEQFF

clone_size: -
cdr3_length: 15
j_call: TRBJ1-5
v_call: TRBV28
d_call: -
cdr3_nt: TGTGCCAGCACCCTCGGGATATATAGCAATCAGCCCCAGCATTTT
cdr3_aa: CASTLGIYSNQPQHF